The sequence of this T cell receptor (beta chain) was determined in a study of shared clonotypes between healthy human individuals. The study, taken as a whole, reports: With a handful of donors compared, roughly 5% of naive CD4 clonotypes were shared. Tissue TCR repertoires likely differ from these blood-only repertoires.

Using immunoSEQ multiplex PCR, the repertoire was profiled, and TCRdb retains in-frame clones only, with some absent. The table includes around 2.5 million clones, 93% detected once. As for this clone: Its antigen is not identified. A much more abundant neighbour one base away suggests this may be a read error. The sample has other DNA sequences that encode this CDR3 too.

Donors were Caucasian adults residing in Nashville, Tennessee, USA. The sequenced material came from naive CD4+ T cells from PBMCs. Documented subset: CD45RA+ positively selected. The source is a man between 18 and 35 years old in good health. Some clones in this sample may be carry-over from other donors' samples.

Here the CDR3 reads CASSGTGVNQPQHF. CDR3 coding DNA: TGTGCCAGCAGTGGGACAGGGGTCAATCAGCCCCAGCATTTT. The rearrangement joins TRBV9 to TRBJ1-5; TRBD1 agrees at 10 bases. CDR1 and CDR2 from the germline V gene are SGDLS and YYNGEE. The CDR3 runs 14 residues. V shed 5 bases, J shed 3 bases, and the junction held 2 bases outside the gene matches.